Included here is one T cell receptor beta chain sequence, with context. Its target is not known. Genomic DNA extracted from bulk tumor tissue served as template. A total of roughly 620 ng was used per sample. Biopsies, several per primary tumor and spaced far apart, were collected during surgery. Curative operations were performed on patients who had untreated, newly diagnosed non-small cell lung cancer. Non-small cell lung cancer patients, newly diagnosed and having surgery with curative intent, served as donors. Amplifying TCR beta CDR3 involved multiplex PCR carried out with 32 V and 13 J primers. Using its own MiXCR run on the multiplex PCR reads, TCRdb lists one record per CDR3 protein. This table has about 15,000 distinct CDR3 sequences, approximately 29% appearing once. The data are from a study of immune heterogeneity within non-small cell lung tumors. Study results and limitations: Recurring identical dominant CDR3 beta clonotypes were observed across tumor sites within a patient, together with site-unique high-frequency clones.

The V gene end was trimmed by 2 bases and the J gene end by 10 bases; junction bases not matched to a gene: 4. This CDR3 is built from 12 residues. Germline loops: CDR1 MDHEN, CDR2 SYDVKM. The rearrangement joins TRBV28 to TRBJ1-1; TRBD1 matches at 7 bases. Sequencing was done on a sample of lung tumor tissue. The source of this sequence is a woman in her forties or fifties with non-small cell lung cancer. CDR3: CASSLPGTAAFF. The CDR3 DNA reads as TGTGCCAGCAGTTTACCCGGGACAGCAGCTTTCTTT.